This T cell receptor (beta chain) was identified in a study of CD8+CD57+ T cells in acquired aplastic anemia. On the study more broadly: The mean DNA yield obtained from sorted CD4+ and CD8+ cells came to roughly 3.4 ug. Study results and limitations: Patients and controls shared just under 30 CD8+ CDR3 sequences, highly expressed in patients. Controls did not differ significantly from patients in CD8+ Simpson's diversity.

Flow cytometry had shown expanded CD8+CD57+ cells in the patients chosen for sequencing. Blood sampling was performed on the patients, and none of them had received therapy by then. TCR beta VDJ and CDR3 profiling used genomic DNA as template. Each CDR3 protein gets one entry after TCRdb re-called the reads with MiXCR. Here the sample spans some 150,000 distinct CDR3 sequences, over 70% being singletons. This CDR3 is 13 amino acids long. CDR1 and CDR2 (germline): KGHDR, SFDVKD. V shed 6 bases and J shed 2 bases, with 10 bases lying between them. The sample holds a few counts of this clonotype. The antigen is not known.

The chain links TRBV24-1 to TRBJ2-7; either TRBD1 or TRBD2 may fit D (6 bases each). The clonotype originates from a human donor with aplastic anemia. Sequenced sample: sorted CD4+, CD8+, or CD8+CD57+ T cells (not recorded which) from PBMCs. CDR3 DNA sequence: TGTGCCACCAGTCCGGGGGACACCTACGAGCAGTACTTC. It yields the protein CATSPGDTYEQYF.